Presented here are 7 T cell receptor beta chains from one specimen sequenced in a study of blood T cell repertoires in COVID-19. Clones were read by immunoSEQ multiplex PCR, and TCRdb kept only the in-frame ones, dropping some. This sample has 53,000 or so clones, with more than 90% found just once. Material: peripheral blood. These receptors came from a human donor in a cohort sampled during active COVID-19.

The table lists this clone with a few counts. The V call is TRBV5-4, the J call TRBJ1-2; 7 bases align to TRBD1. Germline CDR1 reads SGHNT; CDR2 reads YYREEE (reference sequence). The CDR3 is 14 amino acids. V was pared by 4 bases and J by 4 bases, with 7 bases of the junction left unmatched. CDR3 DNA sequence: TGTGCCAGCAGCCTCGACAGGGCGGCCTATGGCTACACCTTC. Translated, it gives CASSLDRAAYGYTF. Based on the CDR3 plus reference TRBV5-4 and TRBJ1-2, the full variable domain is ETGVTQSPTHLIKTRGQQVTLRCSSQSGHNTVSWYQQALGQGPQFIFQYYREEENGRGNFPPRFSGLQFPNYSSELNVNALELDDSALYLCASSLDRAAYGYTFGSGTRLTVV.

J is TRBJ1-2 and V is TRBV27, with 10 bases lining up with TRBD1. Germline V lookup: CDR1 MNHEY, CDR2 SMNVEV (reference sequence). The CDR3 totals 15 residues. After removal of 6 bases from V and 5 bases from J, the junction contained 9 bases not matched to a gene. The CDR3 loop is CASSSGQGGFYGYTF. The CDR3 DNA reads TGTGCCAGCAGCTCCGGACAGGGGGGATTTTATGGCTACACCTTC.

The CDR3 is CASSYQWEGTEAFF. The CDR3 region has the DNA TGCGCCAGCAGTTACCAGTGGGAGGGCACTGAAGCTTTCTTT. The chain combines TRBV5-1 with TRBJ1-1; D is uncertain. The CDR3 consists of 14 residues. Trimming removed 5 bases from V and 4 bases from J, with 15 bases in between. The germline V gene encodes CDR1 SGHRS and CDR2 YFSETQ.

In this sample, this clone turned up once. This chain links TRBV5-1 with TRBJ2-7; 8 bases match TRBD2. V trimming: 0 bases; J trimming: 4 bases; junction bases outside the gene matches: 6. From germline, CDR1 is SGHRS and CDR2 YFSETQ. The CDR3 runs to 15 residues. The CDR3, as DNA: TGCGCCAGCAGCTTGGCTTCGGGGGGGATGTACGAGCAGTACGTC. It specifies CASSLASGGMYEQYV.

V gene TRBV3-1 (or the pseudogene TRBV3-2) combines with J gene TRBJ2-3, with TRBD1 as a possible D gene (5 bases). The CDR3 runs to 16 residues. Germline lookup yields CDR1 LGHDT and CDR2 YNNKEL (reference sequence). The V and J ends lost 5 bases and 5 bases respectively, with 20 bases between them. Here the CDR3 DNA reads TGTGCCAGCAGCGCCCAGGGTCCTGTCATGCAAGATACGCAGTATTTT. Translation: CASSAQGPVMQDTQYF.

This chain uses TRBV18 with TRBJ2-1, with TRBD1 matching over 11 bases. CDR3 size: 15 residues. Germline V gives CDR1 KGHSH, CDR2 LQKENI. Trimming took 3 bases from V and 6 from J; bases not matched to a gene: 4. The DNA for the CDR3 is TGTGCCAGCTCACCCAGGGGGACAGGGGGCAATGAGCAGTTCTTC. Residues: CASSPRGTGGNEQFF.

Here the CDR3 reads CATGTADAGYTF. The CDR3 region has the DNA TGTGCCACCGGGACAGCAGACGCGGGCTACACCTTC. This chain uses TRBV24-1 with TRBJ1-2; 7 bases fit TRBD1. This CDR3 has 12 amino acids. CDR1 is KGHDR and CDR2 is SFDVKD in the germline V gene. J was trimmed by 8 bases and V by 9 bases; bases with no gene match: 8.